Listed below are T cell receptor beta chains from one sample, sequenced in a study of blood T cell repertoires in COVID-19. The method was immunoSEQ multiplex PCR; TCRdb's version includes in-frame clones alone and lacks a portion of them. The data show hundreds of thousands of clones, roughly 85% seen once. Material for sequencing was peripheral blood. These receptors were collected from a man in his forties or fifties with active or convalescent COVID-19. Both conserved end residues are part of each CDR3. The D gene is left open where the match is weak. Clone size is not always given. Where it is, it says once, few, many or a class for expanded clones.

J,D,size,V,CDR3,DNA
TRBJ2-3,TRBD2,few,TRBV4-2,CASSPWGSGVGPTDTQYF,TGTGCCAGCAGCCCTTGGGGCAGCGGGGTGGGGCCAACAGATACGCAGTATTTT
TRBJ2-7,NA,NA,TRBV14,CASRLDCYEQYF,TGTGCCAGCAGGCTCGACTGTTACGAGCAGTACTTC
TRBJ2-3,TRBD2,NA,TRBV4-3,CASSQDSSGRAGDTQYF,TGCGCCAGCAGCCAAGATAGTAGCGGGAGGGCGGGTGATACGCAGTATTTT
TRBJ2-5,NA,NA,TRBV7-3,CASSLTGLGQETQYF,TGTGCCAGCAGCTTAACTGGACTGGGGCAAGAGACCCAGTACTTC
TRBJ2-2,NA,NA,TRBV7-3,CASSLTGANGELFF,TGTGCCAGCAGCTTAACAGGGGCTAACGGGGAGCTGTTTTTT
TRBJ1-5,TRBD1,NA,TRBV12-3/TRBV12-4,CASSRDRRQPQHF,TGTGCCAGCAGCCGGGACAGGAGACAGCCCCAGCATTTT
TRBJ1-1,NA,once,TRBV19,CASSMRGLSTEAFF,TGTGCCAGTAGTATGCGAGGGTTGAGCACTGAAGCTTTCTTT
TRBJ1-1,NA,NA,TRBV5-5,CASSLYPEAFF,TGTGCCAGCAGCTTATATCCTGAAGCTTTCTTT
TRBJ1-1,TRBD1,NA,TRBV19,CASSIIRGQYTEAFF,TGTGCCAGTAGTATAATAAGGGGGCAGTACACTGAAGCTTTCTTT
TRBJ2-2,TRBD2,NA,TRBV11-1,CASSLLAGGLTGELFF,TGTGCCAGCAGCCTACTAGCGGGAGGACTCACCGGGGAGCTGTTTTTT
TRBJ2-3,TRBD2,NA,TRBV19,CASSNSGRAHTQYF,TGTGCCAGTAGTAATAGCGGGAGGGCCCATACGCAGTATTTT
TRBJ1-4,NA,NA,TRBV7-6,CASSPRKDGEKLFF,TGTGCCAGCAGCCCGAGGAAGGATGGCGAAAAACTGTTTTTT
TRBJ2-7,NA,NA,TRBV11-3,CASSSLVHEQYF,TGTGCCAGCAGCTCACTAGTCCACGAGCAGTACTTC
TRBJ2-1,NA,NA,TRBV6-4,CASSAGSGNEQFF,TGTGCCAGCAGTGCCGGGAGTGGCAATGAGCAGTTCTTC
TRBJ1-2,NA,NA,TRBV30,CAWSVGGVNNGYTF,TGTGCCTGGAGTGTTGGAGGGGTCAATAATGGCTACACCTTC
TRBJ2-2,NA,NA,TRBV2,CASLTGGANTGELFF,TGTGCCAGCCTTACGGGGGGCGCCAACACCGGGGAGCTGTTTTTT
TRBJ2-5,TRBD2,NA,TRBV7-8,CASRRWTSGRDGETQYF,TGTGCCAGCAGGCGATGGACTAGCGGGAGGGACGGAGAGACCCAGTACTTC
TRBJ1-5,NA,NA,TRBV19,CASLSKGTFNQPQHF,TGTGCCAGTCTAAGTAAGGGGACATTCAATCAGCCCCAGCATTTT
TRBJ2-7,TRBD1,NA,TRBV6-5,CASRAKTGFWEQYF,TGTGCCAGCCGAGCTAAGACAGGGTTTTGGGAGCAGTACTTC
TRBJ1-1,TRBD1,NA,TRBV27,CASSGGQGPEAFF,TGTGCCAGCAGTGGAGGACAGGGCCCTGAAGCTTTCTTT
TRBJ2-7,NA,few,TRBV19,CASSTGTRTYEQYF,TGTGCCAGTAGTACCGGGACAAGGACCTACGAGCAGTACTTC
TRBJ1-5,NA,NA,TRBV6-2/TRBV6-3,CASSTGPRTILQPQHF,TGTGCCAGCAGTACAGGTCCCAGGACAATCTTGCAGCCCCAGCATTTT
TRBJ1-4,NA,NA,TRBV7-9,CASSHQGKTNEKLFF,TGTGCCAGCAGCCACCAGGGGAAAACTAATGAAAAACTGTTTTTT
TRBJ1-2,NA,NA,TRBV19,CASSKTGYGYTF,TGTGCCAGTAGTAAAACGGGCTATGGCTACACCTTC
TRBJ1-2,TRBD1,NA,TRBV19,CASSWTGGDYYGYTF,TGTGCCAGTAGTTGGACAGGGGGTGATTACTATGGCTACACCTTC
TRBJ2-1,TRBD2,NA,TRBV2,CASSEPPIRGGEQFF,TGTGCCAGCAGTGAGCCTCCTATTCGGGGGGGTGAGCAGTTCTTC